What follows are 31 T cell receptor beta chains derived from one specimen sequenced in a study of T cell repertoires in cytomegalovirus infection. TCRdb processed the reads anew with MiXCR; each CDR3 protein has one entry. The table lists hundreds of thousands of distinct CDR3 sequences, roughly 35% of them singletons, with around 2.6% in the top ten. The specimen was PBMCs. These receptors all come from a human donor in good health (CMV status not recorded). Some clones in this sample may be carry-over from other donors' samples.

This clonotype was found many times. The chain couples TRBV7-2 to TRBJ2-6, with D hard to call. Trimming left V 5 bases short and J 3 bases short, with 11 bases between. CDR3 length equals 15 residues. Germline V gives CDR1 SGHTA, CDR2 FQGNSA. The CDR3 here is CASSPRQIGANVLTF. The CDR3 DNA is TGTGCCAGCAGCCCGAGACAAATTGGGGCCAACGTCCTGACTTTC.

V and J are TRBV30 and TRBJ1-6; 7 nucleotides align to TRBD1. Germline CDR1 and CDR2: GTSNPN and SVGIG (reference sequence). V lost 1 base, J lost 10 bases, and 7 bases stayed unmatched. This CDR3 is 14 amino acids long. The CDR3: CAWSDQGVQSPLHF. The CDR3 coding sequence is TGTGCCTGGAGTGACCAGGGGGTACAATCACCCCTCCACTTT.

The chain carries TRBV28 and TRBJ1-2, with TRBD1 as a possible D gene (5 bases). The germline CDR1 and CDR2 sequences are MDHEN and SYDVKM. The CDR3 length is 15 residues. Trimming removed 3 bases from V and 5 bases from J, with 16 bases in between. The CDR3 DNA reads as TGTGCCAGCAGTTTGAGGCAGGGTGGGTCATATGGCTACACCTTC. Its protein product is CASSLRQGGSYGYTF.

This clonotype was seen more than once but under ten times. This CDR3 reads CASSLSAGQRSYGYTF. The CDR3 DNA is TGTGCCAGCAGCTTATCAGCCGGGCAACGCTCCTATGGCTACACCTTC. The gene calls are TRBV7-8 and TRBJ1-2; unclear D gene. V was cut by 2 bases and J by 4 bases, with 17 bases left in between. In germline, CDR1 is SGHVS, CDR2 FQNEAQ. The CDR3 has 16 residues.

CDR3 amino acids: CASSQQGNQPQHF. CDR3 DNA: TGCGCCAGCAGTCAACAGGGCAATCAGCCCCAGCATTTT. V gene TRBV23-1 combines with J gene TRBJ1-5; D is unresolved. TRBV23-1 falls under the ORF class, with uncertain function. Trimming took off 2 bases at V and 2 bases at J, with 4 bases between the two ends. CDR3 length: 13 amino acids.

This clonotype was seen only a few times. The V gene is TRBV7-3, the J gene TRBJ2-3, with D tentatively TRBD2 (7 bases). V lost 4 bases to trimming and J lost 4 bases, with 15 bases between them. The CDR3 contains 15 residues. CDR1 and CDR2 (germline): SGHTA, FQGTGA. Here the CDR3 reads CASSSKSGGPDTQYF. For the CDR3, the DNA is TGTGCCAGCAGCTCGAAGTCGGGGGGCCCAGATACGCAGTATTTT.

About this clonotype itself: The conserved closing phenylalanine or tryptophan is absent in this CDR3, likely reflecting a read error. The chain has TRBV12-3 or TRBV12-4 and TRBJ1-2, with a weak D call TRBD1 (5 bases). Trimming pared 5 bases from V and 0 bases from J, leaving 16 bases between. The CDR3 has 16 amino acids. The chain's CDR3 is CASSQVRGQANYGYTL. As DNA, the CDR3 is TGTGCCAGCAGTCAAGTCCGGGGCCAAGCTAACTATGGCTACACCTTA.

CDR3 nucleotide sequence: TGTGCCAGCAGTCCCGCGCCATTCCAAGAGACCCAGTACTTC. Amino acid sequence: CASSPAPFQETQYF. This sequence joins TRBV5-4 and TRBJ2-5, with no clear D. The V end lost 5 bases, the J end lost 1 base, and 12 bases lay between the germline ends. This CDR3 has 14 residues. Germline V lookup: CDR1 SGHNT, CDR2 YYREEE (reference sequence).

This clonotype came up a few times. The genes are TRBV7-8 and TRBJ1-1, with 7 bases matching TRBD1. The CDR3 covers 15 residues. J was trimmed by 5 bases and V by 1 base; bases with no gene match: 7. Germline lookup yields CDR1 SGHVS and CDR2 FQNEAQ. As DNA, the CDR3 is TGTGCCAGCAGCTTAGAAGGGGGCTTAATGACTGAAGCTTTCTTT. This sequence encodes CASSLEGGLMTEAFF.

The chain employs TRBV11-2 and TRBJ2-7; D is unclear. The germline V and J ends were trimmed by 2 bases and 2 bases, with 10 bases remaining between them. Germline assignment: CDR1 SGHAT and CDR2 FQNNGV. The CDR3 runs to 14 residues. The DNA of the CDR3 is TGTGCCAGCAGCTTATTAGGGCTCGCCTACGAGCAGTACTTC. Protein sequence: CASSLLGLAYEQYF.

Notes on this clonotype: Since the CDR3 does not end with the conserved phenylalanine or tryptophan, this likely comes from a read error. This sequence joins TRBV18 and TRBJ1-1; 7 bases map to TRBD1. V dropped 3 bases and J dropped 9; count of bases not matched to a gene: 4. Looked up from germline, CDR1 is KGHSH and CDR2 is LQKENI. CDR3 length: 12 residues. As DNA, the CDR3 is TGTGCCAGCTCACCCGAGGGACAGAAAGCTTTCTGT. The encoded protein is CASSPEGQKAFC.

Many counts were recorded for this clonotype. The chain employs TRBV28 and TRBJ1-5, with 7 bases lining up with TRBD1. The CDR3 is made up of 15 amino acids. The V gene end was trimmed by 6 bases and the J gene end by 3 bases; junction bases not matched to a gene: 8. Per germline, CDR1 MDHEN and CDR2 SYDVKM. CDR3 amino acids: CASSLSTGTNQPQHF. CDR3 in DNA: TGTGCCAGCAGCCTCTCGACAGGGACCAATCAGCCCCAGCATTTT. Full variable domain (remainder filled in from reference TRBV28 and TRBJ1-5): DVKVTQSSRYLVKRTGEKVFLECVQDMDHENMFWYRQDPGLGLRLIYFSYDVKMKEKGDIPEGYSVSREKKERFSLILESASTNQTSMYLCASSLSTGTNQPQHFGDGTRLSIL.

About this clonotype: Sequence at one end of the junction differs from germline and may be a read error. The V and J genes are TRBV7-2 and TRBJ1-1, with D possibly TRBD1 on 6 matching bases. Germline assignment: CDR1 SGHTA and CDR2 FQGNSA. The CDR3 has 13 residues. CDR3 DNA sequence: TGTTCCAGCAGTTTAACAGGGAGGACTGAATCTTTCTTT. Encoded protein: CSSSLTGRTESFF.

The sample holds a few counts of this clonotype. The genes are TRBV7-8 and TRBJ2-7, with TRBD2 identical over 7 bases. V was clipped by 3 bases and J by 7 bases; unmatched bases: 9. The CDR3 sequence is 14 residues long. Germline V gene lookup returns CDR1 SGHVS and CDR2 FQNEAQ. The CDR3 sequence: CASSFRASGGEQYF. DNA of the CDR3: TGTGCCAGCAGCTTTCGCGCTAGCGGTGGGGAGCAGTACTTC. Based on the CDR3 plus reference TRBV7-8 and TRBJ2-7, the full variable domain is GAGVSQSPRYKVAKRGQDVALRCDPISGHVSLFWYQQALGQGPEFLTYFQNEAQLDKSGLPSDRFFAERPEGSVSTLKIQRTQQEDSAVYLCASSFRASGGEQYFGPGTRLTVT.

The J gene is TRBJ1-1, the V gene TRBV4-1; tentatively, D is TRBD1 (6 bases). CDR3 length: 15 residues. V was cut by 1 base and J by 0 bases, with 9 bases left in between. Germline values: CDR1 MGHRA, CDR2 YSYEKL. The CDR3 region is CASSQAPGVNTEAFF. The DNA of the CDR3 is TGCGCCAGCAGCCAAGCCCCAGGGGTGAACACTGAAGCTTTCTTT.

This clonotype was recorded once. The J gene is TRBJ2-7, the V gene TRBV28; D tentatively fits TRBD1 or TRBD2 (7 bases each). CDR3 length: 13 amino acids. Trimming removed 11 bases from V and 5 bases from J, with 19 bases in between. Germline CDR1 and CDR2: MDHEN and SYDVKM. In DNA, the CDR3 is TGTGCCGTCGCAGGGGGGGCTCAAAACGAGCAGTACTTC. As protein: CAVAGGAQNEQYF.

The CDR3 sequence is CASSEPGKGTQYF. CDR3 DNA sequence: TGTGCCAGCAGTGAACCAGGGAAGGGGACCCAGTACTTC. The J gene is TRBJ2-5, the V gene TRBV25-1, with D perhaps matching TRBD1 (5 bases). The CDR3 has 13 amino acids. Germline V gives CDR1 MGHDK, CDR2 SYGVNS. The V gene lost 2 bases and the J gene lost 7 bases, with 11 bases spanning the gap. Full variable domain (rest looked up from reference TRBV25-1 and TRBJ2-5): EADIYQTPRYLVIGTGKKITLECSQTMGHDKMYWYQQDPGMELHLIHYSYGVNSTEKGDLSSESTVSRIRTEHFPLTLESARPSHTSQYLCASSEPGKGTQYFGPGTRLLVL.

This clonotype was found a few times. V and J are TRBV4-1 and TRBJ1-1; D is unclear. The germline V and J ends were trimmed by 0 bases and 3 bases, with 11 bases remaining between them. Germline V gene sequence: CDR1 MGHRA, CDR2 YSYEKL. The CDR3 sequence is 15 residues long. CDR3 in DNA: TGCGCCAGCAGCCAAGAATTGAGCAGTCACACTGAAGCTTTCTTT. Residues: CASSQELSSHTEAFF.

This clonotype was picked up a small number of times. As DNA, the CDR3 is TGTGCCAGCAGCTTAGGACAGGGGAACGAGCAGTACTTC. Residues: CASSLGQGNEQYF. The chain links TRBV7-2 to TRBJ2-7; the match to TRBD1 covers 8 bases. Germline trimming cut 1 base from V and 5 bases from J; bases unmatched to any gene: 1. This CDR3 region has 13 residues. Germline CDR1 reads SGHTA; CDR2 reads FQGNSA.

The CDR3 loop is CATSLGGDEQFF. CDR3 nucleotide sequence: TGTGCCACCAGCTTGGGGGGGGATGAGCAGTTCTTC. The genes are TRBV6-1 and TRBJ2-1; TRBD2 agrees at 7 bases. This CDR3 is built from 12 residues. The V gene's germline CDR1 is MNHNS and CDR2 SASEGT. V shed 10 bases and J 8 bases; nucleotides not matched to a gene: 8.

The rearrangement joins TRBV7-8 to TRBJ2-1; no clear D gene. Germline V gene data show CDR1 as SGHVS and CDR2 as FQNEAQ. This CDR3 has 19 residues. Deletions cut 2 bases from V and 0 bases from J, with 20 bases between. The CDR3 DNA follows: TGTGCCAGCAGCTTAATTTTTCAGTCAGGCTACTCCTCCTACAATGAGCAGTTCTTC. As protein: CASSLIFQSGYSSYNEQFF.

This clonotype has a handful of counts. CDR3 in DNA: TGTGCCAGCAGTTCGGGGCAGGGGGCATCAGATACGCAGTATTTT. Its protein product is CASSSGQGASDTQYF. This rearrangement joins TRBV27 to TRBJ2-3; the match to TRBD1 covers 8 bases. Unmatched junction bases numbered 7, after V lost 4 bases and J lost 4 bases. Per the germline V gene, CDR1 is MNHEY and CDR2 is SMNVEV (reference sequence). The CDR3 totals 15 residues.

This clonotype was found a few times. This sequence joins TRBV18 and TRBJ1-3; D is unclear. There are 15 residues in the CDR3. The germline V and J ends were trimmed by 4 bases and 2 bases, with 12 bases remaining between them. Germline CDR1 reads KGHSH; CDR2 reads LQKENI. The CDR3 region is CASSRLREPGNTIYF. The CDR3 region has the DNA TGTGCCAGCTCACGTCTTCGGGAGCCTGGAAACACCATATATTTT.

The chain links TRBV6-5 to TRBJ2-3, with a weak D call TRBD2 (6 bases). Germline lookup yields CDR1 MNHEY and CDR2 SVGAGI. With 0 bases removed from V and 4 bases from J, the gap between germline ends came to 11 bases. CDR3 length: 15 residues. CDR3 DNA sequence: TGTGCCAGCAGTTACTCGAGTTGGGAGGCAGATACGCAGTATTTT. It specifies CASSYSSWEADTQYF.

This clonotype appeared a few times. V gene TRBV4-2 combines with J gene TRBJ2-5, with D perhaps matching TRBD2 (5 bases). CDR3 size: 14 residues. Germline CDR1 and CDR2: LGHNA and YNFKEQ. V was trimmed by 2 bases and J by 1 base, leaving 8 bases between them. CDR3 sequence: CASSQTGSQETQYF. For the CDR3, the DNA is TGTGCCAGCAGCCAAACGGGATCCCAAGAGACCCAGTACTTC.

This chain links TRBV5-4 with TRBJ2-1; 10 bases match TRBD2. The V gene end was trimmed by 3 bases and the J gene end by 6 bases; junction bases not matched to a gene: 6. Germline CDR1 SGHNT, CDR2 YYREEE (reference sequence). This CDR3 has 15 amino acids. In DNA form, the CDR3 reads TGTGCCAGCAGCTCCGGGACTAGCGAGGGCAATGAGCAGTTCTTC. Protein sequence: CASSSGTSEGNEQFF.

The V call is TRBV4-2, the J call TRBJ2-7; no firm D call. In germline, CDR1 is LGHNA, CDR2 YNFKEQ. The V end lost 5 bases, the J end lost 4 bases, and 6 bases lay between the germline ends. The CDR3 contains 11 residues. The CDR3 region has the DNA TGTGCCAGCAGCGGCATGTACGAGCAGTACTTC. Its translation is CASSGMYEQYF.

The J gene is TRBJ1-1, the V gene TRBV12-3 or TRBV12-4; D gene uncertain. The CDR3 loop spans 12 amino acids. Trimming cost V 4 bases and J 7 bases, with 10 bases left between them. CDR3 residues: CASSSSLYEAFF. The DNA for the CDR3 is TGTGCCAGCAGTTCCTCCCTATATGAAGCTTTCTTT.

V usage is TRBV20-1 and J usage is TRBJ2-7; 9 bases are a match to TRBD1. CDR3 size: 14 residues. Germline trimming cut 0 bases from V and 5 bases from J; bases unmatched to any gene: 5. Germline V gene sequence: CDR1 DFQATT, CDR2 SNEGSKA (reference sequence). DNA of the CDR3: TGCAGTGCTAGAGATATGGACAGGGGACACGAGCAGTACTTC. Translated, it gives CSARDMDRGHEQYF.

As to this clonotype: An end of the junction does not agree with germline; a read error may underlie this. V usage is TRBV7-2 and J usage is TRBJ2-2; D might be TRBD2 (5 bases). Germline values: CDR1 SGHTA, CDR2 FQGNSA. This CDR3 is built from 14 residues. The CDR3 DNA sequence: TGTGCCAGCAGCTTTAAGTCTTGGACCGGGGAGCTGGTTTTT. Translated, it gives CASSFKSWTGELVF.

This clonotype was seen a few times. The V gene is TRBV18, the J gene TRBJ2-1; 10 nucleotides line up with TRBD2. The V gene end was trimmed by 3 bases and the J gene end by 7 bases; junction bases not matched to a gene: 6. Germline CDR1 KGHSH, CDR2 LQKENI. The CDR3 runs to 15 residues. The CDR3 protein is CASSPPAGGQNEQFF. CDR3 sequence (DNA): TGTGCCAGCTCACCCCCAGCGGGAGGGCAGAATGAGCAGTTCTTC.